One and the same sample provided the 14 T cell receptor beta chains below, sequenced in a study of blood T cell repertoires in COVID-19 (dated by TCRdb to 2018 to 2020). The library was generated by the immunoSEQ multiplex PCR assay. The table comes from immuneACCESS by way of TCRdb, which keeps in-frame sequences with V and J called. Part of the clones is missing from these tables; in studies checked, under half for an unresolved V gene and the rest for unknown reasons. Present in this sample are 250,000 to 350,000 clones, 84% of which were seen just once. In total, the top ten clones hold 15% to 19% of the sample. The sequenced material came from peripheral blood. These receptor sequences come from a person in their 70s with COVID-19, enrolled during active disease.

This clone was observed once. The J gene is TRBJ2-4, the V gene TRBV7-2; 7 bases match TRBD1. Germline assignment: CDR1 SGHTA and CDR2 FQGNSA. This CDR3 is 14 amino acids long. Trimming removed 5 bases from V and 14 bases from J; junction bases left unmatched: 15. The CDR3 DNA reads TGTGCCAGCAGCAAGTCCAAAGCCGGGACAGCTAAGTACTTC. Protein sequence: CASSKSKAGTAKYF. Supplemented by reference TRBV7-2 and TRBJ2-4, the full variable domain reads GAGVSQSPSNKVTEKGKDVELRCDPISGHTALYWYRQSLGQGLEFLIYFQGNSAPDKSGLPSDRFSAERTGGSVSTLTIQRTQQEDSAVYLCASSKSKAGTAKYFGAGTRLSVL.

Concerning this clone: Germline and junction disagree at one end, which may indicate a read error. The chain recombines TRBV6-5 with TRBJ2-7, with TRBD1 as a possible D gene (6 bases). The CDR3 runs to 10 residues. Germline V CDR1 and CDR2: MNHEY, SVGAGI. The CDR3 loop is CASRETGLIF. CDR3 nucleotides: TGTGCCAGCAGGGAGACAGGCCTCATCTTC.

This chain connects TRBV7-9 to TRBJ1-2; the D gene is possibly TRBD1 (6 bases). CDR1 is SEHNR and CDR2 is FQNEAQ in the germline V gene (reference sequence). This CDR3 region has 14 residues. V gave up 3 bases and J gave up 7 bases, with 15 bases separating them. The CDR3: CASSFQGSSSGYTF. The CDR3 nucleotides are TGTGCCAGCAGCTTTCAGGGGAGTTCTAGTGGCTACACCTTC.

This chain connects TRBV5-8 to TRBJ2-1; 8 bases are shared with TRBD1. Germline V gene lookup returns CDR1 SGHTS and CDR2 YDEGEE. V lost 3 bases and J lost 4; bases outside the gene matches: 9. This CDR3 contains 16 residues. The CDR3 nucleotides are TGTGCCAGCAGCTCATACGGGACAGGACCTTACAATGAGCAGTTCTTC. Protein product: CASSSYGTGPYNEQFF.

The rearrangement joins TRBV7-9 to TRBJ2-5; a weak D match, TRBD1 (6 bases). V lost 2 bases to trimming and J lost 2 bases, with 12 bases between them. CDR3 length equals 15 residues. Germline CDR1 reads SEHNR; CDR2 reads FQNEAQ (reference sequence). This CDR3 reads CASSLRIGQQETQYF. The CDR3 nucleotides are TGTGCCAGCAGCTTACGTATCGGACAGCAAGAGACCCAGTACTTC.

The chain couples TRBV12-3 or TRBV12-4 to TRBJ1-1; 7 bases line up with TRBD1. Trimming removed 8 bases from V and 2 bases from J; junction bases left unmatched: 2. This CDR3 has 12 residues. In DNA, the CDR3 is TGTGCCAGCGGGGACAGTAACACTGAAGCTTTCTTT. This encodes CASGDSNTEAFF.

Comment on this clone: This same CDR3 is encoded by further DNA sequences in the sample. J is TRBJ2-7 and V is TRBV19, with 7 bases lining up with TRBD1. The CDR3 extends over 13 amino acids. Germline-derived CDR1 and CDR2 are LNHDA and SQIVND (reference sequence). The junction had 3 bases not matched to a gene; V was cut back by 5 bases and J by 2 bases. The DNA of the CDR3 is TGTGCCAGTAGTTGGGGACAGACCTACGAGCAGTACTTC. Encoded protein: CASSWGQTYEQYF. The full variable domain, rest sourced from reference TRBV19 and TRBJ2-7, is DGGITQSPKYLFRKEGQNVTLSCEQNLNHDAMYWYRQDPGQGLRLIYYSQIVNDFQKGDIAEGYSVSREKKESFPLTVTSAQKNPTAFYLCASSWGQTYEQYFGPGTRLTVT.

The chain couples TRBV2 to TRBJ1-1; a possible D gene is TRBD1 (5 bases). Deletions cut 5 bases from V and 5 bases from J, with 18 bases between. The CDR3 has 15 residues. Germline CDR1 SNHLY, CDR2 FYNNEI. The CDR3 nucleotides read TGTGCCAGCAGTTTTTTCGGACGGCAGGGTACTGAAGCTTTCTTT. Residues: CASSFFGRQGTEAFF.

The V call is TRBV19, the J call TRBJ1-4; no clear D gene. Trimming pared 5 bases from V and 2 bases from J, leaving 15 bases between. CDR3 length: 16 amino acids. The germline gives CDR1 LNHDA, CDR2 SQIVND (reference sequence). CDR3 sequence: CASSRRSFVTNEKLFF. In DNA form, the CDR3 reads TGTGCCAGTAGTCGCAGATCGTTTGTGACTAATGAAAAACTGTTTTTT. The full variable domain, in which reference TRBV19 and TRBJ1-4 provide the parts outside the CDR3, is DGGITQSPKYLFRKEGQNVTLSCEQNLNHDAMYWYRQDPGQGLRLIYYSQIVNDFQKGDIAEGYSVSREKKESFPLTVTSAQKNPTAFYLCASSRRSFVTNEKLFFGSGTQLSVL.

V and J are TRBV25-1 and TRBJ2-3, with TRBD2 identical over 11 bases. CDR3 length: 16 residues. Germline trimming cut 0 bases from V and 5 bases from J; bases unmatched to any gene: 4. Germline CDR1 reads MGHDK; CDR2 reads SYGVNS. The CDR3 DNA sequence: TGTGCCAGCAGTGAATATAGGCTAGCGGGAGGAGATACGCAGTATTTT. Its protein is CASSEYRLAGGDTQYF.

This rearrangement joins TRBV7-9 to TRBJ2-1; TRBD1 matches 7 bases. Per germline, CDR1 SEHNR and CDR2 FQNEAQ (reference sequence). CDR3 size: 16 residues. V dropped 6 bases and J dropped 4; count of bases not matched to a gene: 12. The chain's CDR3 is CASRAAGGGQYNEQFF. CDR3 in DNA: TGTGCCAGCAGGGCCGCGGGTGGGGGACAGTACAATGAGCAGTTCTTC.

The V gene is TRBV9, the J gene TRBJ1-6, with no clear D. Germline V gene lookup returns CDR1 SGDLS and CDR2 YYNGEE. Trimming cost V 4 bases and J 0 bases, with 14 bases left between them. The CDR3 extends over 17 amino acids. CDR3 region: CASSSSSGSSYNSPLHF. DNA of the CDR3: TGTGCCAGCAGCTCCTCCAGTGGGAGCTCCTATAATTCACCCCTCCACTTT.

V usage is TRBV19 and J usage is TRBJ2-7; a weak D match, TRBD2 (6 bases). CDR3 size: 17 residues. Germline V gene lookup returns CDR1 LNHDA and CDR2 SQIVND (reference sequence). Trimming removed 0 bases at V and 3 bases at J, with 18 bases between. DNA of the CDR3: TGTGCCAGTAGTATAGATCCCCTCAGCGGGCGCTACTACGAGCAGTACTTC. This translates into CASSIDPLSGRYYEQYF.

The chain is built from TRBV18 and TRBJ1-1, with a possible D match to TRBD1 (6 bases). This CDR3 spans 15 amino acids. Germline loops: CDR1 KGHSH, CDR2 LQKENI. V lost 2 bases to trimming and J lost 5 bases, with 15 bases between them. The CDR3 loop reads CASSPRGGSGTEAFF. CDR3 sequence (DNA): TGTGCCAGCTCACCAAGGGGGGGGTCGGGGACTGAAGCTTTCTTT.